The rows below give T cell receptor beta chains drawn from one sample of a study of T cell responses to AZD1222 COVID-19 vaccine. Here immunoSEQ multiplex PCR was the method, and the copy in TCRdb shows in-frame clones only, minus some. This table holds around 75,000 clones, 70% to 90% found once. The sample here was peripheral blood, taken on day 0 of AZD1222 vaccination. The receptors here all came from an adult in good health. CDR3s include the opening cysteine and the closing phenylalanine or tryptophan. A D gene is named only where the DNA matches it firmly. Not every row has a clone size; where given, it reads once, few, many or a size class.

D gene	clone size	V gene	J gene	CDR3 DNA	CDR3 protein
NA	NA	TRBV5-6	TRBJ1-5	TGTGCCAGCAGCTTGTTTCTGGGGAGCAATCAGCCCCAGCATTTT	CASSLFLGSNQPQHF
NA	NA	TRBV18	TRBJ2-1	TGTGCCAGCTCACCACAGAACCAGGTCGTGGAGCAGTTCTTC	CASSPQNQVVEQFF
NA	NA	TRBV11-2	TRBJ2-3	TGTGCCAGCAGCCCCTGGACCGGATTCACAGATACGCAGTATTTT	CASSPWTGFTDTQYF
NA	NA	TRBV5-6	TRBJ1-4	TGTGCCAGCAGCTGGGGGGCAGACCTTGCAACTAATGAAAAACTGTTTTTT	CASSWGADLATNEKLFF
NA	NA	TRBV5-5	TRBJ2-5	TGTGCCAGCTCGATGGGGAACCAAGAGACCCAGTACTTC	CASSMGNQETQYF
NA	NA	TRBV27	TRBJ1-2	TGTGCCAGCATGGGGGAAAATAACTATGGCTACACCTTC	CASMGENNYGYTF
NA	NA	TRBV6-2/TRBV6-3	TRBJ2-3	TGTGCCAGCAGTTCGACCGGGACTCTGCGAGAGACGCAGTATTTT	CASSSTGTLRETQYF
NA	NA	TRBV10-3	TRBJ1-1	TGTGCCATCGGATACAGGGCGGAAAACACTGAAGCTTTCTTT	CAIGYRAENTEAFF
NA	NA	TRBV7-5	TRBJ1-5	TGTGCCAGAGGGACTCCTCGGACGCCCGGTAGACAGCCCCAGCATTTT	CARGTPRTPGRQPQHF
NA	NA	TRBV4-3	TRBJ2-2	TGCGCCAGCAGCCAAGATGCCGGAGTGACGGGGAGGGAGCTGTTTTTT	CASSQDAGVTGRELFF
NA	NA	TRBV9	TRBJ1-5	TGTGCCAGCAGCGCCGGGGCAGACGGGGGCAATCAGCCCCAGCATTTT	CASSAGADGGNQPQHF
NA	NA	TRBV4-3	TRBJ1-4	TGCGCCAGCAGCCGCGGGTATGAAAAACTGTTTTTT	CASSRGYEKLFF
NA	NA	TRBV18	TRBJ1-4	TGTGCCAGCTCACCACAGGCCCTGACAAGATTGTTTTTT	CASSPQALTRLFF
NA	once	TRBV7-2	TRBJ1-6	TGTGCCAGCAGCGGGTTCCCGAGACATAATTCACCCCTCCACTTT	CASSGFPRHNSPLHF
TRBD2	NA	TRBV29-1	TRBJ2-3	TGCAGCGTTGGGGTTAGCGGGGGGGCTGGAGATACGCAGTATTTT	CSVGVSGGAGDTQYF
TRBD1	NA	TRBV7-9	TRBJ1-2	TGTGCCAGCAGCTTATTGGGCAGGGGGTGGAGTAGTGATGGCTACACCTTC	CASSLLGRGWSSDGYTF
NA	once	TRBV6-5	TRBJ2-7	TGTGCCAGCGGAATGGGACCGAGCTCCTACGAGCAGTACTTC	CASGMGPSSYEQYF
NA	few	TRBV6-5	TRBJ2-7	TGTGCCAGCAAGGAACTAGGGGTGAACGAGCAGTACTTC	CASKELGVNEQYF
TRBD1	NA	TRBV5-1	TRBJ1-3	TGCGCCAGCAGCTTGGAATCCCCCCGGGACAGGGGCGAGTCTGGAAACACCATATATTTT	CASSLESPRDRGESGNTIYF
TRBD1	NA	TRBV7-6	TRBJ1-3	TGTGCCAGCAGCTTGGGACAGGCAAGCTCTGGAAACACCATATATTTT	CASSLGQASSGNTIYF
TRBD1	NA	TRBV7-9	TRBJ2-1	TGTGCCAGCAGCTCGACAGGGGGGTCGATCTCCTACAATGAGCAGTTCTTC	CASSSTGGSISYNEQFF
NA	NA	TRBV7-9	TRBJ2-5	TGTGCCAGCAGCTTAGCTGAAGGGGGGCGCCGGGAGACCCAGTACTTC	CASSLAEGGRRETQYF
NA	NA	TRBV20-1	TRBJ1-3	TGCAGTGCTAGTCAGGCGCAGTCTGGAAACACCATATATTTT	CSASQAQSGNTIYF
TRBD1	NA	TRBV5-4	TRBJ1-2	TGTGCCAGCAGCTCAATCAAACAGGGGGCGTTGAGCTACACCTTC	CASSSIKQGALSYTF
NA	NA	TRBV6-4	TRBJ1-2	TGTGCCAGCAGGAAGCACAGGACCTCCAGAGGGTATGGCTACACCTTC	CASRKHRTSRGYGYTF
NA	NA	TRBV6-5	TRBJ1-3	TGTGCCAGCACCCAAGCGGGGGCAAGTGGAAACACCATATATTTT	CASTQAGASGNTIYF
NA	NA	TRBV6-6	TRBJ2-4	TGTGCCAGCACCTCTACCGCCGCTGGCAAAAACATTCAGTACTTC	CASTSTAAGKNIQYF
NA	NA	TRBV9	TRBJ2-3	TGTGCCAGCAGGGGGGGACTCAACACAGATACGCAGTATTTT	CASRGGLNTDTQYF
NA	NA	TRBV7-2	TRBJ2-5	TGTGCCAGCAGCCAGATAGGAGGGTCGACCGGGGAGACCCAGTACTTC	CASSQIGGSTGETQYF
NA	NA	TRBV5-1	TRBJ2-1	TGCGCCAGCAGCTTGGGGTCCTACAATGAGCAGTTCTTC	CASSLGSYNEQFF
TRBD1	NA	TRBV5-8	TRBJ2-3	TGTGCCAGCAACAGGGACAGCCACACAGATACGCAGTATTTT	CASNRDSHTDTQYF
NA	NA	TRBV7-2	TRBJ1-4	TGTGCCAGCAGCATGTATAATGAAAAACTGTTTTTT	CASSMYNEKLFF
TRBD1	NA	TRBV19	TRBJ2-5	TGTGCCAGTAGTCCGCTGACAGGGGGCCTCCAAGAGACCCAGTACTTC	CASSPLTGGLQETQYF
NA	NA	TRBV11-3	TRBJ2-3	TGTGCCAGCAGCTTAGACGGCCAGAGCACAGATACGCAGTATTTT	CASSLDGQSTDTQYF
NA	NA	TRBV12-5	TRBJ2-5	TGTGCTAGTGGCGACAAAGGGTACCAAGAGACCCAGTACTTC	CASGDKGYQETQYF
NA	NA	TRBV7-3	TRBJ1-1	TGTGCCAGCAGCTCTCGGGCGAACACTGAAGCTTTCTTT	CASSSRANTEAFF
TRBD1	NA	TRBV24-1	TRBJ1-2	TGTGCCACCAGTGATACCGGGACAGGGGAAGGCTACACCTTC	CATSDTGTGEGYTF
TRBD1	once	TRBV19	TRBJ1-6	TGTGCCAGCGTTGGACAGGGGAGCGCCTATAATTCACCCCTCCACTTT	CASVGQGSAYNSPLHF
TRBD2	NA	TRBV20-1	TRBJ2-7	TGCAGTTCGGGGGGGCCGTGGGAGCAGTACTTC	CSSGGPWEQYF
NA	NA	TRBV28	TRBJ1-4	TGTGCCAGCAGTGGGGCAACCCCAACTAATGAAAAACTGTTTTTT	CASSGATPTNEKLFF
NA	NA	TRBV27	TRBJ2-6	TGTGCCAGCAGTTTAGGACAGCCGTCTGGGGCCAACGTCCTGACTTTC	CASSLGQPSGANVLTF
NA	NA	TRBV4-3	TRBJ1-5	TGCGCCAGCAGCCAAGATCAAGATCAGCCCCAGCATTTT	CASSQDQDQPQHF
NA	once	TRBV12-3/TRBV12-4	TRBJ2-5	TGTGCCAGCAGTTTAGGAGTCCCAGAGACCCAGTACTTC	CASSLGVPETQYF
NA	NA	TRBV7-6	TRBJ2-7	TGTGCCAGCAGCCCGGTCCCCGCGGCATCCTACGAGCAGTACTTC	CASSPVPAASYEQYF
NA	NA	TRBV28	TRBJ2-5	TGTGCCAGCAGAGTAGGTGGGGGCCAAGAGACCCAGTACTTC	CASRVGGGQETQYF
NA	once	TRBV18	TRBJ2-7	TGTGCCAGCTCACCCCGAGAGGGCGGGTACGAGCAGTACTTC	CASSPREGGYEQYF
TRBD1	NA	TRBV5-8	TRBJ1-4	TGTGCCAGCACCCCGGGACAGATAAATGAAAAACTGTTTTTT	CASTPGQINEKLFF
TRBD1	few	TRBV10-3	TRBJ2-6	TGTGCCATCAGTGGTATCACCGGGACAGGGACTGGGGCCAACGTCCTGACTTTC	CAISGITGTGTGANVLTF
NA	NA	TRBV29-1	TRBJ1-3	TGCAGCGTTGCTTGGGAGTCTGGAAACACCATATATTTT	CSVAWESGNTIYF
NA	NA	TRBV4-1	TRBJ2-7	TGCGCCAGCAGCCGAGGGACACTCAACGACGAGCAGTACTTC	CASSRGTLNDEQYF
NA	NA	TRBV7-2	TRBJ2-7	TGTGCCAGCAGCTTAGCGGGGCCAGCTCGGCAGTACTTC	CASSLAGPARQYF
NA	NA	TRBV7-7	TRBJ2-2	TGTGCTAGCAGCTTTTCAGGGGCCGGAACCGGGGAGCTGTTTTTT	CASSFSGAGTGELFF
TRBD1	NA	TRBV7-9	TRBJ2-3	TGTGCCAGCAGCTTCGGACAGGGCACAGATACGCAGTATTTT	CASSFGQGTDTQYF